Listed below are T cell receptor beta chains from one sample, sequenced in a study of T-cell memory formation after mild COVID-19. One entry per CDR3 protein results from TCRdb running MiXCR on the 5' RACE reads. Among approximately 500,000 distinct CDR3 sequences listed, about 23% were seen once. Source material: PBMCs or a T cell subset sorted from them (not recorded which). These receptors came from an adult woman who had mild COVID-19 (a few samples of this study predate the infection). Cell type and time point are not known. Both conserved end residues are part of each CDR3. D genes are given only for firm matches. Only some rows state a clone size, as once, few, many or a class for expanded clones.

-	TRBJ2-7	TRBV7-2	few	CASSPDGRGQYF	TGTGCCAGCAGCCCGGACGGACGGGGGCAGTACTTC
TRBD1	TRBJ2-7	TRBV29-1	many	CSVEDRSGGSYEQYF	TGCAGCGTTGAAGATCGGTCAGGGGGCTCCTACGAGCAGTACTTC
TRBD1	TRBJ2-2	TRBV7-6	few	CASRPDRGAGELFF	TGTGCCAGCAGACCGGACAGGGGGGCCGGGGAGCTGTTTTTT
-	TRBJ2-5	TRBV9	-	CASSVESGQETQYF	TGTGCCAGCAGCGTAGAGTCAGGTCAAGAGACCCAGTACTTC
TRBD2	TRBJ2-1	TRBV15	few	CATSGGLLAGGSDEQFF	TGTGCCACCAGCGGAGGTTTACTAGCGGGAGGCTCGGATGAGCAGTTCTTC
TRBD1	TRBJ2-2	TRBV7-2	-	CASSFVQGSGELFF	TGTGCCAGCAGCTTTGTACAGGGGTCCGGGGAGCTGTTTTTT
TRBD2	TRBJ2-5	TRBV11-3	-	CASSPGLAGGASRETQYF	TGTGCCAGCAGCCCCGGACTAGCGGGTGGAGCCAGCAGGGAGACCCAGTACTTC
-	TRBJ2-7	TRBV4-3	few	CASSQDYGGLKSSYEQYF	TGCGCCAGCAGCCAAGATTATGGCGGCCTTAAGAGCTCCTACGAGCAGTACTTC
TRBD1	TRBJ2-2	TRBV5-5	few	CASSFTTGVGAGELFF	TGTGCCAGCAGCTTTACCACAGGGGTAGGGGCCGGGGAGCTGTTTTTT
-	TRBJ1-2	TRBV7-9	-	CASSSNQGGGYTF	TGTGCCAGCAGCTCCAATCAGGGCGGCGGCTACACCTTC
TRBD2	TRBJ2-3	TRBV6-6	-	CASSYRSGSTTDTQYF	TGTGCCAGCAGTTATCGTAGCGGGAGTACGACAGATACGCAGTATTTT
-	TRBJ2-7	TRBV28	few	CASSPSLGAGSYEQYF	TGTGCCAGCAGTCCCTCCTTAGGAGCTGGCTCCTACGAGCAGTACTTC
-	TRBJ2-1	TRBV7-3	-	CASSPETSFNEQFF	TGTGCCAGCAGCCCCGAGACTAGTTTCAATGAGCAGTTCTTC
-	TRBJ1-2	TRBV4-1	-	CASSQVVLQEADGYTF	TGCGCCAGCAGCCAAGTTGTCTTACAGGAGGCGGATGGCTACACCTTC
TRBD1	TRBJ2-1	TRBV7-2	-	CASSLNGDSYNEQFF	TGTGCCAGCAGCTTAAATGGGGACAGCTACAATGAGCAGTTCTTC
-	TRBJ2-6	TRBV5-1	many	CASSLRESGANVLTF	TGCGCCAGCAGCCTCAGGGAGTCTGGGGCCAACGTCCTGACTTTC
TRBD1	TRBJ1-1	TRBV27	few	CASSLQGVPEAFF	TGTGCCAGCAGTTTGCAGGGGGTTCCTGAAGCTTTCTTT
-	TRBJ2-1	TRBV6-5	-	CASSPSDSYNEQFF	TGTGCCAGCAGTCCCTCTGACAGCTACAATGAGCAGTTCTTC
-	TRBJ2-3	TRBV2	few	CASGPGLTTSTDTQYF	TGTGCCAGCGGGCCGGGACTCACGACTAGCACAGATACGCAGTATTTT
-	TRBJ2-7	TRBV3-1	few	CASSQDQGSRYEQYF	TGTGCCAGCAGCCAAGACCAGGGGAGTCGGTACGAGCAGTACTTC
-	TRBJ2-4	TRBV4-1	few	CASSFRGRGAKNIQYF	TGCGCCAGCAGCTTCAGAGGGCGCGGAGCCAAAAACATTCAGTACTTC
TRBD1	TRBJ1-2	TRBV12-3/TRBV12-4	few	CASSQGARGYTF	TGTGCCAGCAGCCAGGGGGCGCGCGGCTACACCTTC
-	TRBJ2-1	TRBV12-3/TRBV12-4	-	CASSLGRLNEQFF	TGTGCCAGCAGTTTGGGCAGACTCAATGAGCAGTTCTTC